The rows below give T cell receptor beta chains drawn from one sample of a study of OX40 agonist ivuxolimab in advanced cancers. Clones were sequenced by immunoSEQ multiplex PCR, and TCRdb holds only the in-frame ones, with some missing. Of under 35,000 clones listed, 92% are singletons. Sample: CD4+ or CD8+ T cells sorted from blood, taken in a trial of the OX40 agonist ivuxolimab. Receptors were obtained from an adult with an advanced solid tumor such as melanoma, head and neck, liver or kidney cancer. The CDR3 runs from the conserved cysteine through the conserved F or W. A D gene is named only where the DNA matches it firmly. Size values are once, few and many counts, or a class for expanded clones, and some rows have none.

>.|TRBV16|TRBJ2-2|.
TGTGCCAGCAGCCACGTGGCACACCCGGTTGGCGGGGAGCTGTTTTTT
CASSHVAHPVGGELFF
>.|TRBV5-6|TRBJ2-5|TRBD2
TGTGCCAGCAGCTTTCCGGGAGGGCCGCTTAGAGAGACCCAGTACTTC
CASSFPGGPLRETQYF
>few|TRBV27|TRBJ2-7|.
TGTGCCAGCAGTACCCTCCCCGCAGGGGCGCCCTACGAGCAGTACTTC
CASSTLPAGAPYEQYF
>few|TRBV6-1|TRBJ2-3|.
TGTGCCAGCAGTGGGGCCGGGACTTTGAGCGCAGATACGCAGTATTTT
CASSGAGTLSADTQYF
>once|TRBV13|TRBJ1-1|TRBD1
TGTGCCAGCAGCCCAACAGGGGACAGGGGAAACACTGAAGCTTTCTTT
CASSPTGDRGNTEAFF
>few|TRBV7-3|TRBJ2-3|TRBD2
TGTGCCAGCAGCCAACTAGCGGGGCTATCAGATACGCAGTATTTT
CASSQLAGLSDTQYF
>.|TRBV7-9|TRBJ1-1|.
TGTGCCAGCAGCTACATTTTTGGACGGCCAGGGACTGAAGCTTTCTTT
CASSYIFGRPGTEAFF
>.|TRBV7-9|TRBJ2-1|TRBD2
TGTGCCAGCAGCCCTAGCGGGGCCCTCAGATCGGGGCAGTTCTTC
CASSPSGALRSGQFF
>.|TRBV2|TRBJ1-2|.
TGTGCCAGCTCTCCAGAGACCGGGTTTTACTTC
CASSPETGFYF
>once|TRBV13|TRBJ2-1|TRBD2
TGTGCCAGCAGCTTAGTGGGCGGGAGCGCCGATGAGCAGTTCTTC
CASSLVGGSADEQFF
>.|TRBV27|TRBJ2-2|.
TGTGCCAGCAGTTTAAACTCGCGACTCCACACCGGGGAGCTGTTTTTT
CASSLNSRLHTGELFF
>.|TRBV5-1|TRBJ2-7|.
TGCGCCAGCAGCTTGGTTTCCAGGGGCGACGAGCAGTACTTC
CASSLVSRGDEQYF
>few|TRBV7-9|TRBJ2-7|.
TGTGCCAGCAGCCCACCCCCCTCCTACGAGCAGTACTTC
CASSPPPSYEQYF
>.|TRBV4-3|TRBJ1-5|.
TGCGCCAGCAGCCAAGTTTGGGGCAAGCCTCAGCCCCAGCATTTT
CASSQVWGKPQPQHF
>.|TRBV13|TRBJ1-5|.
TGTGCCAGCAGCTTGCGGGGGAGAGGCCAGCCCCAGCATTTT
CASSLRGRGQPQHF
>.|TRBV29-1|TRBJ2-7|TRBD2
TGCAGCGTGGGACTAGCGGGGTACTACGAGCAGTACTTC
CSVGLAGYYEQYF
>.|TRBV5-1|TRBJ1-2|.
TGCGCCAGCAGACCCGGAGGGGCAACCGCTAACTATGGCTACACCTTC
CASRPGGATANYGYTF
>.|TRBV13|TRBJ2-2|TRBD2
TGTGCCAGCAGCTTCATAGCGGGAGGTACCGGGGAGCTGTTTTTT
CASSFIAGGTGELFF